A selection of T cell receptor beta chains follows, all from one sample in a study of blood T cell repertoires in COVID-19. TCRdb keeps only in-frame clones here, not all; method: immunoSEQ multiplex PCR. The profile shows over 250,000 clones, around 90% of them singletons. Input material: peripheral blood. The receptors derive from a woman between 50 and 59 years old with COVID-19, enrolled during active disease. The CDR3 runs from the conserved cysteine through the conserved F or W. The D gene is left open where the match is weak. Size values are once, few and many counts, or a class for expanded clones, and some rows have none.

>NA|TRBV9|TRBJ2-2|NA
CASSASIGELFF
TGTGCCAGCAGCGCTAGCATCGGGGAGCTGTTTTTT
>NA|TRBV21-1|TRBJ2-1|NA
CASSKRRANEQFF
TGTGCCAGCAGCAAACGTCGAGCGAATGAGCAGTTCTTC
>TRBD2|TRBV16|TRBJ2-7|NA
CASSQATSGEQYF
TGTGCCAGCAGCCAGGCTACTAGCGGCGAGCAGTACTTC
>NA|TRBV11-2|TRBJ2-7|NA
CASSLASGQMYEQYF
TGTGCCAGCAGCTTAGCCTCCGGACAGATGTACGAGCAGTACTTC
>NA|TRBV6-2/TRBV6-3|TRBJ1-1|NA
CASSYLQLNTEAFF
TGTGCCAGCAGTTACTTACAGTTAAACACTGAAGCTTTCTTT
>TRBD1|TRBV5-1|TRBJ1-6|once
CASSEGQGRGSPLHF
TGCGCCAGCAGCGAGGGACAGGGACGGGGTTCACCCCTCCACTTT
>NA|TRBV24-1|TRBJ2-5|NA
CATSDFWDSSGRETQYF
TGTGCCACCAGTGATTTCTGGGACTCCTCCGGGCGAGAGACCCAGTACTTC
>TRBD2|TRBV5-4|TRBJ2-5|NA
CASSSYSGSKETQYF
TGTGCCAGCAGCTCCTATAGCGGGAGTAAGGAGACCCAGTACTTC
>NA|TRBV11-3|TRBJ1-1|NA
CASSLDGGGVAFF
TGTGCCAGCAGCTTAGACGGAGGAGGGGTGGCTTTCTTT
>NA|TRBV6-5|TRBJ1-4|NA
CASSLPEVTGEKLFF
TGTGCCAGCAGCCTTCCCGAGGTAACGGGTGAAAAACTGTTTTTT
>NA|TRBV7-8|TRBJ2-2|NA
CASSQTGELFF
TGTGCCAGCAGCCAAACCGGGGAGCTGTTTTTT
>NA|TRBV6-4|TRBJ2-1|once
CASSDLGGADHNEQFF
TGTGCCAGCAGTGATCTCGGGGGAGCAGACCACAATGAGCAGTTCTTC
>TRBD2|TRBV6-6|TRBJ2-7|once
CASRTSSGSPDEQYF
TGTGCCAGCAGAACCTCTAGCGGGAGCCCCGACGAGCAGTACTTC
>TRBD1|TRBV12-5|TRBJ2-7|NA
CASGLTQGDEQYF
TGTGCTAGTGGTTTGACACAGGGGGACGAGCAGTACTTC